The 20 T cell receptor beta chains given below trace back to one sample, sequenced in a study of blood T cell repertoires in COVID-19. The data were produced by immunoSEQ multiplex PCR, yet TCRdb's version contains in-frame clones alone and is incomplete. This repertoire shows roughly 55,000 clones, over 70% found once; its top ten account for under 4%. Sequences were obtained from peripheral blood. The origin of the receptors is a man aged 55-75 years with acute or convalescent COVID-19.

This clone showed up just a few times. This chain connects TRBV6-5 to TRBJ1-1; TRBD1 matches 8 bases. CDR3 length: 13 amino acids. The V and J ends lost 8 bases and 8 bases, in that order; junction bases with no gene match: 10. The V gene's germline CDR1 is MNHEY and CDR2 SVGAGI. The CDR3: CASGTTGGREAFF. CDR3 sequence (DNA): TGTGCCAGCGGTACCACAGGGGGAAGGGAAGCTTTCTTT.

This clone showed up just once. The chain recombines TRBV19 with TRBJ2-2, with a possible D match to TRBD1 (6 bases). Germline loops: CDR1 LNHDA, CDR2 SQIVND (reference sequence). V gave up 7 bases and J gave up 6 bases, with 21 bases separating them. The CDR3 runs 16 residues. The chain's CDR3 is CASTSGEQVVAGELFF. The CDR3 coding sequence is TGTGCCAGTACCTCAGGGGAACAGGTCGTGGCCGGGGAGCTGTTTTTT.

The chain carries TRBV5-1 and TRBJ2-5; 9 bases line up with TRBD2. The V gene's germline CDR1 is SGHRS and CDR2 YFSETQ. With 0 bases clipped from V and 6 bases from J, the junction kept 12 bases outside the gene matches. The CDR3 runs to 17 residues. The CDR3 DNA sequence: TGCGCCAGCAGCTTGGCGGGGACTGGCGGGGGGGCGAAGACCCAGTACTTC. Translation gives CASSLAGTGGGAKTQYF.

This clone was detected once. This chain connects TRBV5-1 to TRBJ2-7, with 11 bases fitting TRBD2. The V gene's germline CDR1 is SGHRS and CDR2 YFSETQ. CDR3 length: 20 amino acids. The ends lost 0 bases at V and 2 bases at J; junction bases unmatched: 16. The CDR3 spells CASSLASEPSGGSITYEQYF. The CDR3 DNA sequence: TGCGCCAGCAGCTTGGCCTCTGAGCCTAGCGGGGGGTCAATTACCTACGAGCAGTACTTC.

The J gene is TRBJ1-2, the V gene TRBV5-6; TRBD1 agrees at 9 bases. The CDR3 consists of 16 residues. The V gene's germline CDR1 is SGHDT and CDR2 YYEEEE. The V gene end was trimmed by 4 bases and the J gene end by 4 bases; junction bases not matched to a gene: 11. This chain's CDR3 is CASSHYFLQGAYGYTF. The CDR3 DNA follows: TGTGCCAGCAGCCATTATTTCCTACAGGGGGCCTATGGCTACACCTTC.

The gene calls are TRBV7-2 and TRBJ1-6, with D tentatively TRBD1 (6 bases). CDR3 size: 15 residues. Germline loops: CDR1 SGHTA, CDR2 FQGNSA. V lost 6 bases and J 7 bases, leaving 16 bases between the germline ends. The CDR3 reads CASRSTGSSNSPLHF. The CDR3, as DNA: TGTGCCAGCAGATCCACAGGGTCATCCAATTCACCCCTCCACTTT. The whole variable domain, filled in from reference TRBV7-2 and TRBJ1-6, reads GAGVSQSPSNKVTEKGKDVELRCDPISGHTALYWYRQSLGQGLEFLIYFQGNSAPDKSGLPSDRFSAERTGGSVSTLTIQRTQQEDSAVYLCASRSTGSSNSPLHFGNGTRLTVT.

This rearrangement joins TRBV5-6 to TRBJ2-1, with 7 bases lining up with TRBD1. Losses at the gene ends were 1 base for V and 4 bases for J; bases not matched to a gene: 5. The germline gives CDR1 SGHDT, CDR2 YYEEEE. The CDR3 consists of 15 residues. CDR3 loop: CASSLRGGQYNEQFF. DNA for the CDR3: TGTGCCAGCAGCTTGAGAGGGGGCCAGTACAATGAGCAGTTCTTC.

J is TRBJ1-6 and V is TRBV5-1; TRBD1 agrees at 7 bases. V trimming: 4 bases; J trimming: 5 bases; junction bases outside the gene matches: 6. Germline V gene data show CDR1 as SGHRS and CDR2 as YFSETQ. This CDR3 has 15 residues. The CDR3 spells CASSIDGQDNSPLHF. The CDR3 bases are TGCGCCAGCAGCATTGACGGACAGGATAATTCACCCCTCCACTTT.

This clone was seen only a few times. The CDR3 region is CASSPGFEGAYGYTF. CDR3 bases: TGTGCCAGCTCACCAGGCTTTGAGGGGGCGTATGGCTACACCTTC. V gene TRBV18 combines with J gene TRBJ1-2; 7 nucleotides agree with TRBD1. Germline CDR1 reads KGHSH; CDR2 reads LQKENI. The CDR3 runs 15 residues. The trim removed 2 bases at V and 5 bases at J, leaving 8 bases unmatched.

The V call is TRBV9, the J call TRBJ1-4, with TRBD1 as a possible D gene (5 bases). V dropped 4 bases and J dropped 8 bases, with 15 bases sitting between them. The CDR3 sequence is 14 residues long. CDR1 is SGDLS and CDR2 is YYNGEE in the germline V gene. CDR3 DNA: TGTGCCAGCAGCCCCTGGGGCCAGGGAGAAAAACTGTTTTTT. This codes for CASSPWGQGEKLFF. Full variable domain (remainder filled in from reference TRBV9 and TRBJ1-4): DSGVTQTPKHLITATGQRVTLRCSPRSGDLSVYWYQQSLDQGLQFLIQYYNGEERAKGNILERFSAQQFPDLHSELNLSSLELGDSALYFCASSPWGQGEKLFFGSGTQLSVL.

The V gene is TRBV29-1, the J gene TRBJ1-2; D is perhaps TRBD1 (5 bases). The germline V gene has CDR1 SQVTM and CDR2 ANQGSEA. This CDR3 comprises 15 residues. The V gene lost 4 bases and the J gene lost 3 bases, with 18 bases spanning the gap. The DNA of the CDR3 is TGCAGCGTTGGCCATCGACAGAAGCAAGACTATGGCTACACCTTC. The encoded protein is CSVGHRQKQDYGYTF.

In nucleotides, the CDR3 is TGTGCCAGCAGTTCCGGGACATCTAGCAATCAGCCCCAGCATTTT. As protein: CASSSGTSSNQPQHF. The chain employs TRBV27 and TRBJ1-5, with TRBD1 as a possible D gene (6 bases). Germline V gives CDR1 MNHEY, CDR2 SMNVEV (reference sequence). The CDR3 is 15 amino acids. With 4 bases removed from V and 0 bases from J, the gap between germline ends came to 10 bases.

This chain joins TRBV4-1 and TRBJ2-2, with 7 bases lining up with TRBD2. Germline V gene data show CDR1 as MGHRA and CDR2 as YSYEKL. The CDR3 length is 18 residues. V shed 0 bases and J 0 bases; nucleotides not matched to a gene: 7. CDR3 sequence: CASSQDVFRGANTGELFF. DNA for the CDR3: TGCGCCAGCAGCCAAGATGTATTTCGGGGGGCGAACACCGGGGAGCTGTTTTTT.

This clone appeared a single time. The chain has TRBV19 and TRBJ1-2; TRBD1 agrees at 7 bases. The CDR3 loop spans 14 amino acids. The germline gives CDR1 LNHDA, CDR2 SQIVND (reference sequence). J was trimmed by 4 bases and V by 5 bases; bases with no gene match: 7. For the CDR3, the DNA is TGTGCCAGTAGTCCCGGGACAGCGAGCTATGGCTACACCTTC. Protein product: CASSPGTASYGYTF.

V gene TRBV29-1 combines with J gene TRBJ2-7, with 8 bases lining up with TRBD1. Per the germline V gene, CDR1 is SQVTM and CDR2 is ANQGSEA. The CDR3 loop spans 11 amino acids. Losses at the gene ends were 4 bases for V and 10 bases for J; bases not matched to a gene: 6. CDR3 DNA sequence: TGCAGCGTTGCGCTCGACAGGGGTCAGTACTTC. Translating gives CSVALDRGQYF.

This clone was detected a few times. V usage is TRBV5-4 and J usage is TRBJ2-5; D is unresolved. CDR1 is SGHNT, CDR2 YYREEE, per germline (reference sequence). Trimming removed 1 base from V and 5 bases from J, with 6 bases in between. The CDR3 has 12 residues. CDR3 region: CASSLPSETQYF. CDR3 sequence (DNA): TGTGCCAGCAGCTTGCCGAGCGAGACCCAGTACTTC.

Only a few counts were recorded for this clone. The chain couples TRBV7-2 to TRBJ1-5, with unresolved D. From germline, CDR1 is SGHTA and CDR2 FQGNSA. V dropped 1 base and J dropped 0 bases, with 16 bases sitting between them. This CDR3 is 18 amino acids long. As DNA, the CDR3 is TGTGCCAGCAGCTTAGAGGCCTGGTCGGGGATTAGCAATCAGCCCCAGCATTTT. It codes for CASSLEAWSGISNQPQHF.

The DNA of the CDR3 is TGTGCCAGCAGTCTTCAGGGGACGAGGAACTATGGCTACACCTTC. This sequence encodes CASSLQGTRNYGYTF. The chain employs TRBV27 and TRBJ1-2; D might be TRBD1 (6 bases). Deletions cut 5 bases from V and 2 bases from J, with 15 bases between. Germline CDR1 and CDR2: MNHEY and SMNVEV (reference sequence). The CDR3 consists of 15 residues.

The chain carries TRBV24-1 and TRBJ1-2, with D possibly matching TRBD1 (6 bases). Deletions cut 6 bases from V and 4 bases from J, with 14 bases between. Per the germline V gene, CDR1 is KGHDR and CDR2 is SFDVKD. The CDR3 has 14 amino acids. CDR3 residues: CATSSDSELYGYTF. The DNA of the CDR3 is TGTGCCACCAGTTCGGACAGCGAGCTCTATGGCTACACCTTC.

The chain uses TRBV5-1 and TRBJ2-7; 7 bases map to TRBD1. Unmatched junction bases numbered 3, after V lost 3 bases and J lost 3 bases. CDR3 length: 13 residues. Per germline, CDR1 SGHRS and CDR2 YFSETQ. CDR3 protein: CASSWDRNYEQYF. CDR3 nucleotides: TGCGCCAGCAGCTGGGACAGAAACTACGAGCAGTACTTC.